Each of the 27 T cell receptor beta chains below was sequenced from the same sample in a study of read filtering for tumor transcriptome and immune sequencing. Molecular barcoded adaptors covering alpha/delta and beta/gamma chains were used on around 370 ng RNA. TCRdb re-derived calls from the reads in MiXCR, one entry per CDR3 protein. The sample lists about 23,000 distinct CDR3 sequences, roughly 15% seen once, with about 59% in the top ten. The sequenced sample consisted of a population of CD138-negative cells sorted from bone marrow. Receptors were obtained from a donor over 35 with multiple myeloma.

Many counts were recorded for this clonotype. The rearrangement uses TRBV7-9 and TRBJ2-1, with TRBD2 as a possible D gene (6 bases). Trimming stripped 3 bases from V and 5 bases from J, with 8 bases between. Germline V CDR1 and CDR2: SEHNR, FQNEAQ (reference sequence). This CDR3 comprises 13 residues. The CDR3 DNA is TGTGCCAGCAGCTTTGGGGGGAACAATGAGCAGTTCTTC. Translated: CASSFGGNNEQFF.

This clonotype was counted many times. This sequence joins TRBV4-2 and TRBJ2-1; 9 positions match TRBD2. Looked up from germline, CDR1 is LGHNA and CDR2 is YNFKEQ. CDR3 length: 17 residues. Unmatched junction bases numbered 9, after V lost 1 base and J lost 5 bases. This CDR3 reads CASSQVGSGSPHNEQFF. As DNA, the CDR3 is TGTGCCAGCAGCCAAGTCGGTAGCGGGAGTCCCCACAATGAGCAGTTCTTC.

This clonotype came up many times. The gene calls are TRBV29-1 and TRBJ2-7; D remains unclear. This CDR3 comprises 11 residues. Trimming left V 7 bases short and J 0 bases short, with 7 bases between. From germline, CDR1 is SQVTM and CDR2 ANQGSEA. Here the CDR3 reads CSGRGSYEQYF. For the CDR3, the DNA is TGCAGCGGGCGAGGCTCCTACGAGCAGTACTTC.

Many counts were recorded for this clonotype. This rearrangement joins TRBV7-9 to TRBJ1-1; 8 bases agree with TRBD1. Germline CDR1 SEHNR, CDR2 FQNEAQ (reference sequence). CDR3 length equals 11 residues. With 5 bases clipped from V and 8 bases from J, the junction kept 1 base outside the gene matches. The CDR3 reads CASSDRGEAFF. The CDR3 nucleotides read TGTGCCAGCAGCGACAGGGGAGAAGCTTTCTTT.

This clonotype was detected ten times or more. V is TRBV7-9 and J is TRBJ1-5; the D is unclear. This CDR3 has 14 residues. Germline loops: CDR1 SEHNR, CDR2 FQNEAQ (reference sequence). This CDR3 reads CVLRREDSSQPQHF. For the CDR3, the DNA is TGTGTTCTTAGGAGGGAGGATTCGAGCCAGCCCCAGCATTTT. Filled out from reference TRBV7-9 and TRBJ1-5, the complete variable domain reads DTGVSQNPRHKITKRGQNVTFRCDPISEHNRLYWYRQTLGQGPEFLTYFQNEAQLEKSRLLSDRFSAERPKGSFSTLEIQRTEQGDSAMYLCVLRREDSSQPQHFGDGTRLSIL.

This clonotype was seen at least ten times. The chain carries TRBV5-1 and TRBJ2-3; possibly TRBD2 for D (5 bases). This CDR3 region has 13 residues. Deletions cut 2 bases from V and 2 bases from J, with 6 bases between. The germline gives CDR1 SGHRS, CDR2 YFSETQ. The CDR3 region is CASSLLDTDTQYF. Here the CDR3 DNA reads TGCGCCAGCAGCTTACTAGACACAGATACGCAGTATTTT. The full variable domain, with the rest looked up from reference TRBV5-1 and TRBJ2-3, is KAGVTQTPRYLIKTRGQQVTLSCSPISGHRSVSWYQQTPGQGLQFLFEYFSETQRNKGNFPGRFSGRQFSNSRSEMNVSTLELGDSALYLCASSLLDTDTQYFGPGTRLTVL.

There are many counts of this clonotype. The rearrangement links TRBV10-3 to TRBJ1-4; no firm D call. Germline CDR1 reads ENHRY; CDR2 reads SYGVKD. CDR3 length: 11 residues. V lost 4 bases and J lost 8, with 5 bases in between. The CDR3 DNA reads as TGTGCCATCAGTGTAGGGGAAAAACTGTTTTTT. This translates into CAISVGEKLFF.

This clonotype showed up just a few times. The gene calls are TRBV7-2 and TRBJ2-2; 12 bases are shared with TRBD2. Germline loops: CDR1 SGHTA, CDR2 FQGNSA. This CDR3 is built from 16 residues. The trim removed 0 bases at V and 6 bases at J, leaving 2 bases unmatched. The CDR3 sequence: CASSLAGLAGSGELFF. The CDR3 nucleotides read TGTGCCAGCAGCTTAGCAGGACTAGCGGGGTCCGGGGAGCTGTTTTTT.

This clonotype occurred many times. This sequence joins TRBV5-1 and TRBJ1-1; 9 positions match TRBD1. V lost 4 bases, J lost 5 bases, and 6 bases stayed unmatched. CDR1 is SGHRS and CDR2 is YFSETQ in the germline V gene. This CDR3 is built from 14 residues. The DNA for the CDR3 is TGCGCCAGCAGCGCGGGACAGGGAGGTACTGAAGCTTTCTTT. Translating gives CASSAGQGGTEAFF.

The J gene is TRBJ1-4, the V gene TRBV7-9, with a weak D call TRBD1 (6 bases). The germline V and J ends were trimmed by 1 base and 3 bases, with 12 bases remaining between them. Germline V gene data show CDR1 as SEHNR and CDR2 as FQNEAQ (reference sequence). The CDR3 is 16 amino acids. CDR3 nucleotide sequence: TGTGCCAGCAGCTTAGGTGGGGGGACACCTAATGAAAAACTGTTTTTT. Residues: CASSLGGGTPNEKLFF.

This clonotype occurred many times. The rearrangement uses TRBV2 and TRBJ1-1; D is ambiguous. Trimming pared 7 bases from V and 1 base from J, leaving 13 bases between. CDR1 and CDR2 (germline): SNHLY, FYNNEI. The CDR3 contains 14 residues. In nucleotides, the CDR3 is TGTGCCAGCATCTTGACTGCCGGGAACACTGAAGCTTTCTTT. It encodes CASILTAGNTEAFF.

This clonotype was observed at least ten times. Since the CDR3 does not end with the conserved phenylalanine or tryptophan, this likely comes from a read error. V is TRBV27 and J is TRBJ2-5; no clear D gene. Germline assignment: CDR1 MNHEY and CDR2 SMNVEV (reference sequence). Trimming took off 3 bases at V and 3 bases at J, with 8 bases between the two ends. The CDR3 spans 13 residues. The CDR3 loop reads CASSLYKEETQYL. CDR3 coding DNA: TGTGCCAGCAGTTTGTACAAGGAAGAGACCCAGTACCTC.

CDR3 nucleotide sequence: TGTGCCAGCCGTAATACGAACACCGGGGAGCTGTTTTTT. As protein: CASRNTNTGELFF. The genes are TRBV28 and TRBJ2-2; D gene uncertain. The CDR3 length is 13 residues. Per germline, CDR1 MDHEN and CDR2 SYDVKM. The V gene lost 8 bases and the J gene lost 0 bases, with 7 bases spanning the gap.

This clonotype came up many times. CDR3 residues: CASTMGSISYEQYF. DNA for the CDR3: TGCGCCAGCACCATGGGGTCCATCTCCTACGAGCAGTACTTC. V usage is TRBV5-1 and J usage is TRBJ2-7; D gene unclear. The V end lost 6 bases, the J end lost 0 bases, and 13 bases lay between the germline ends. CDR1 SGHRS and CDR2 YFSETQ come from the germline V gene. CDR3 length: 14 residues.

This clonotype was seen many times. CDR3 nucleotide sequence: TGTGCCAGCAGCTCGGGACTCGGGAACACCGGGGAGCTGTTTTTT. Encoded protein: CASSSGLGNTGELFF. V gene TRBV5-4 combines with J gene TRBJ2-2; tentatively, D is TRBD2 (6 bases). Germline CDR1 is SGHNT and CDR2 is YYREEE (reference sequence). V was shortened by 3 bases and J by 1 base, with 10 bases between the two germline ends. This CDR3 is 15 amino acids long.

The rearrangement joins TRBV28 to TRBJ1-3; TRBD1 aligns across 8 bases. Trimming took 10 bases from V and 3 from J; bases not matched to a gene: 8. This CDR3 is 14 amino acids long. The germline gives CDR1 MDHEN, CDR2 SYDVKM. CDR3 residues: CATQGQEGGNTIYF. The CDR3 nucleotides are TGTGCCACCCAGGGACAGGAAGGTGGAAACACCATATATTTT.

This clonotype was counted only a few times. This could be a read error, since a much larger clone is one nucleotide away. V is TRBV6-6 and J is TRBJ1-2; D is uncertain. Trimming removed 4 bases from V and 5 bases from J, with 11 bases in between. Germline-derived CDR1 and CDR2 are MNHNY and SVGAGI (reference sequence). This CDR3 has 13 amino acids. Here the CDR3 reads CASSSLPNYGYTF. The DNA for the CDR3 is TGTGCCAGCAGTTCCTTGCCCAATTATGGCTACACCTTC.

This clonotype was seen ten or more times. The V call is TRBV29-1, the J call TRBJ2-1; 10 bases are shared with TRBD2. This CDR3 is built from 14 residues. The V gene end was trimmed by 3 bases and the J gene end by 3 bases; junction bases not matched to a gene: 2. Germline CDR1 reads SQVTM; CDR2 reads ANQGSEA. The CDR3 DNA is TGCAGCGTTGATTGGACTAGCGGCTACAATGAGCAGTTCTTC. It translates to CSVDWTSGYNEQFF.

This clonotype was counted many times. The V gene is TRBV3-1, the J gene TRBJ1-5, with unresolved D. CDR3 length equals 13 residues. CDR1 and CDR2 from the germline V gene are LGHDT and YNNKEL (reference sequence). V lost 4 bases and J 2 bases, leaving 6 bases between the germline ends. The CDR3 here is CASSPRRNQPQHF. The CDR3 nucleotides are TGTGCCAGCAGCCCCCGACGCAATCAGCCCCAGCATTTT.

Ten or more counts support this clonotype. The V call is TRBV7-9, the J call TRBJ2-5; D assignment may be TRBD1 or TRBD2 (5 bases each). This CDR3 contains 13 residues. V was trimmed by 3 bases and J by 4 bases, leaving 9 bases between them. Per the germline V gene, CDR1 is SEHNR and CDR2 is FQNEAQ (reference sequence). CDR3 region: CASSFAGGETQYF. The CDR3 DNA is TGTGCCAGCAGCTTTGCTGGGGGAGAGACCCAGTACTTC. Using reference TRBV7-9 and TRBJ2-5 for the parts outside the CDR3, the full variable domain is DTGVSQNPRHKITKRGQNVTFRCDPISEHNRLYWYRQTLGQGPEFLTYFQNEAQLEKSRLLSDRFSAERPKGSFSTLEIQRTEQGDSAMYLCASSFAGGETQYFGPGTRLLVL.

This clonotype appeared a few times. A clone one base away is much larger, so this may be a read error. This chain uses TRBV7-9 with TRBJ2-7; D is uncertain. Germline CDR1 reads SEHNR; CDR2 reads FQNEAQ (reference sequence). The CDR3 contains 14 residues. As DNA, the CDR3 is TGTGGCAGCAGCCTAGGGCAGGAGACATACGAGCAGTACTTC. It yields the protein CGSSLGQETYEQYF.

This clonotype was picked up a small number of times. The gene calls are TRBV29-1 and TRBJ1-4, with D possibly matching TRBD1 (6 bases). This CDR3 is 13 amino acids long. Deletions cut 8 bases from V and 3 bases from J, with 13 bases between. Germline loops: CDR1 SQVTM, CDR2 ANQGSEA. The CDR3 region has the DNA TGCAGCCCCGGGACACAAGCTAATGAAAAACTGTTTTTT. It yields the protein CSPGTQANEKLFF.

This clonotype was counted only a few times. Possible read error: a much larger clone is one base away. The rearrangement joins TRBV11-2 to TRBJ2-7, with D possibly being TRBD1 (5 bases). This CDR3 spans 15 amino acids. Germline V gene lookup returns CDR1 SGHAT and CDR2 FQNNGV. The CDR3 DNA follows: TGTGCCAGCAGCCAGCCCGGCAGGGCTGCCTACGGGCAGTACTTC. It is translated as CASSQPGRAAYGQYF.

The sample holds many counts of this clonotype. The V and J genes are TRBV20-1 and TRBJ1-1; TRBD1 is a possible D gene (5 bases). V was clipped by 3 bases and J by 0 bases, with 14 bases between them. Germline assignment: CDR1 DFQATT and CDR2 SNEGSKA (reference sequence). This CDR3 is 15 amino acids long. In DNA form, the CDR3 reads TGCAGTGCTAGTGCAGGACACTCAATGAACACTGAAGCTTTCTTT. The encoded protein is CSASAGHSMNTEAFF.

This clonotype was seen at least ten times. CDR3: CASSVPSGTEAFF. The DNA for the CDR3 is TGTGCCAGCAGCGTACCTTCCGGGACTGAAGCTTTCTTT. This chain joins TRBV5-6 and TRBJ1-1; D is undetermined. The CDR3 is made up of 13 amino acids. In germline, CDR1 is SGHDT, CDR2 YYEEEE. V was cut by 4 bases and J by 5 bases, with 12 bases left in between. Full variable domain (outside the CDR3, taken from reference TRBV5-6 and TRBJ1-1): DAGVTQSPTHLIKTRGQQVTLRCSPKSGHDTVSWYQQALGQGPQFIFQYYEEEERQRGNFPDRFSGHQFPNYSSELNVNALLLGDSALYLCASSVPSGTEAFFGQGTRLTVV.

This clonotype was seen just once. A much larger clonotype is one base distant, so this may be a read error. The V and J genes are TRBV20-1 and TRBJ1-1; possible D gene TRBD1, 5 bases. Germline CDR1 is DFQATT and CDR2 is SNEGSKA (reference sequence). The V end was cut by 4 bases, the J end by 5 bases, with 14 bases between. This CDR3 spans 13 amino acids. The CDR3 protein is CSATGPPGTEAFF. In nucleotides, the CDR3 is TGCAGTGCTACAGGGCCGCCGGGTACTGAAGCTTTCTTT.

This clonotype was counted ten times or more. The rearrangement uses TRBV29-1 and TRBJ2-4, with 8 bases that match TRBD1. Losses at the gene ends were 1 base for V and 15 bases for J; bases not matched to a gene: 8. Germline V CDR1 and CDR2: SQVTM, ANQGSEA. The CDR3 is 12 residues long. The CDR3: CSVEVRAGQAYF. The CDR3 region has the DNA TGCAGCGTTGAAGTGCGGGCGGGACAGGCGTACTTC.